One sample yielded the 10 T cell receptor beta chains listed below, sequenced in a study of T-cell memory formation after mild COVID-19. TCRdb reprocessed the 5' RACE reads via MiXCR and lists one record per CDR3 protein. In the table there are about 560,000 distinct CDR3 sequences, roughly 20% of which are singletons. Sequencing input: PBMCs or a T cell subset sorted from them (not recorded which). Receptors originate from an adult woman who had mild COVID-19 (a few samples of this study predate the infection). Cell type and time point are not known.

This clonotype showed up just a few times. The chain uses TRBV6-2 or TRBV6-3 and TRBJ2-1, with a tentative D call TRBD1 (6 bases). V was cut by 4 bases and J by 6 bases, with 13 bases left in between. Germline CDR1 MNHEY, CDR2 SVGEGT. CDR3 length equals 14 residues. The CDR3 bases are TGTGCCAGCAGTTTGGACTGGGGGCCCAATGAGCAGTTCTTC. Protein sequence: CASSLDWGPNEQFF.

This clonotype showed up just a few times. The gene calls are TRBV7-6 and TRBJ1-6; 9 bases match TRBD1. Germline loops: CDR1 SGHVS, CDR2 FNYEAQ. The CDR3 consists of 17 residues. The V gene end was trimmed by 2 bases and the J gene end by 10 bases; junction bases not matched to a gene: 12. For the CDR3, the DNA is TGTGCCAGCAGCTTAAGTACTGGGACAGGGTTAGGGTCACCCCTCCACTTT. As protein: CASSLSTGTGLGSPLHF.

The table lists this clonotype with a few counts. V is TRBV4-1 and J is TRBJ2-3; 9 nucleotides align to TRBD2. Germline V gene data show CDR1 as MGHRA and CDR2 as YSYEKL. Trimming cost V 0 bases and J 3 bases; bases outside gene matches: 13. The CDR3 runs to 19 residues. The CDR3, as DNA: TGCGCCAGCAGCCAAGACCCCCTCTCGACTAGCGGCTGGACAGATACGCAGTATTTT. Its protein is CASSQDPLSTSGWTDTQYF.

This clonotype was recorded at least ten times. The genes are TRBV5-1 and TRBJ2-6, with TRBD2 as a possible D gene (6 bases). The CDR3 runs to 14 residues. The germline gives CDR1 SGHRS, CDR2 YFSETQ. V lost 5 bases and J lost 0, with 6 bases in between. The CDR3 coding sequence is TGCGCCAGCAGGGACTACTCTGGGGCCAACGTCCTGACTTTC. This sequence encodes CASRDYSGANVLTF.

This clonotype came up a few times. V and J are TRBV6-6 and TRBJ2-5; TRBD2 matches at 13 bases. Germline loops: CDR1 MNHNY, CDR2 SVGAGI (reference sequence). The CDR3 is 14 amino acids. The trim removed 6 bases at V and 5 bases at J, leaving 3 bases unmatched. The CDR3 sequence is CASSTSGRGETQYF. The CDR3 DNA follows: TGTGCCAGCAGCACTAGCGGGAGGGGGGAGACCCAGTACTTC.

A few counts support this clonotype. The chain links TRBV4-1 to TRBJ1-3; D is undetermined. V gave up 4 bases and J gave up 2 bases, with 9 bases separating them. The CDR3 spans 14 residues. CDR1 and CDR2 (germline): MGHRA, YSYEKL. The chain's CDR3 is CASSPGPTGNTIYF. The CDR3 DNA reads as TGCGCCAGCAGCCCCGGACCAACTGGAAACACCATATATTTT.

The chain recombines TRBV12-3 or TRBV12-4 with TRBJ2-1; no firm D call. The CDR3 has 15 residues. Trimming left V 2 bases short and J 7 bases short, with 15 bases between. CDR3 sequence: CASSLTQSHGNEQFF. The CDR3 region has the DNA TGTGCCAGCAGTTTAACCCAATCCCATGGGAATGAGCAGTTCTTC.

This clonotype was seen a few times. The chain couples TRBV3-1 to TRBJ1-1; maybe TRBD1 (6 bases). Trimming took off 1 base at V and 7 bases at J, with 13 bases between the two ends. Per the germline V gene, CDR1 is LGHDT and CDR2 is YNNKEL (reference sequence). The CDR3 totals 14 residues. The CDR3 sequence: CASSQVREGVEAFF. CDR3 nucleotides: TGTGCCAGCAGCCAAGTCAGGGAGGGGGTTGAAGCTTTCTTT.

This clonotype was picked up a small number of times. This chain links TRBV7-9 with TRBJ1-1; tentative D call: TRBD1 (5 bases). In germline, CDR1 is SEHNR, CDR2 FQNEAQ (reference sequence). V was clipped by 5 bases and J by 8 bases, with 12 bases between them. The CDR3 covers 12 residues. The CDR3 DNA reads as TGTGCCAGCAGCCTCCGGAACAGGGAAGCTTTCTTT. Translating it yields CASSLRNREAFF.

V is TRBV20-1 and J is TRBJ2-2; TRBD2 aligns across 9 bases. The CDR3 extends over 15 amino acids. In germline, CDR1 is DFQATT, CDR2 SNEGSKA (reference sequence). After removal of 5 bases from V and 2 bases from J, the junction contained 6 bases not matched to a gene. The CDR3 reads CSAPGTSSNTGELFF. As DNA, the CDR3 is TGCAGTGCTCCCGGGACTAGCAGTAACACCGGGGAGCTGTTTTTT.